A selection of T cell receptor beta chains follows, all from one sample in a study of shared clonotypes between healthy human individuals. The assay was immunoSEQ multiplex PCR, and TCRdb's table has in-frame clones only and misses some. The sample includes over 850,000 clones, about 84% of them seen just once. Sequencing used memory CD4+ T cells from PBMCs. The receptors derive from a man between 18 and 35 years old in good health. Some clones in this sample may be carry-over from other donors' samples. CDR3s include the opening cysteine and the closing phenylalanine or tryptophan. The order of the fields is clone size, J gene, D gene, V gene, CDR3 protein, CDR3 DNA. D genes are given only for firm matches. Not every row has a clone size; where given, it reads once, few, many or a size class.

many	TRBJ1-5	.	TRBV12-5	CASHAQRDENSNQPQHF	TGTGCTAGCCACGCCCAGAGGGATGAGAATAGCAATCAGCCCCAGCATTTT
.	TRBJ2-3	.	TRBV21-1	CASSRKAGQGTDTQYF	TGTGCCAGCAGCAGGAAGGCCGGACAAGGCACAGATACGCAGTATTTT
.	TRBJ2-1	.	TRBV27	CASSLSQRDVSYNEQFF	TGTGCCAGCAGTTTATCCCAACGGGACGTCTCCTACAATGAGCAGTTCTTC
once	TRBJ2-2	TRBD2	TRBV7-3	CASSLLAGGNTGELFF	TGTGCCAGCAGTCTACTAGCGGGAGGGAACACCGGGGAGCTGTTTTTT
.	TRBJ2-6	.	TRBV6-1	CATLFSASGANVLTF	TGTGCCACCTTGTTTAGCGCCTCTGGGGCCAACGTCCTGACTTTC
.	TRBJ1-1	TRBD1	TRBV6-6	CASHGGGHEAFF	TGTGCCAGCCACGGAGGGGGCCATGAAGCTTTCTTT
few	TRBJ2-5	.	TRBV20-1	CSPGWETQYF	TGCAGTCCGGGATGGGAGACCCAGTACTTC
.	TRBJ2-1	.	TRBV7-9	CASSLYQFSAAYNEQFF	TGTGCCAGCAGCTTATACCAGTTTTCAGCGGCGTACAATGAGCAGTTCTTC
.	TRBJ1-5	TRBD1	TRBV6-5	CASSYSRGLNQPQHF	TGTGCCAGCAGTTACTCGAGGGGGCTCAATCAGCCCCAGCATTTT
many	TRBJ2-3	.	TRBV27	CASSTSQTRGTDTQYF	TGTGCCAGCAGTACCTCTCAGACCAGGGGCACAGATACGCAGTATTTT
.	TRBJ2-1	TRBD2	TRBV7-9	CASSRAGGYNEQFF	TGTGCCAGCAGCCGAGCGGGAGGCTACAATGAGCAGTTCTTC
.	TRBJ1-3	TRBD1	TRBV18	CASSPDTGGPPARNTIYF	TGTGCCAGCTCACCGGACACAGGGGGACCACCCGCACGAAACACCATATATTTT
.	TRBJ2-7	.	TRBV7-2	CASSPEGGGSYEQYF	TGTGCCAGCAGCCCAGAAGGGGGAGGGTCCTACGAGCAGTACTTC
.	TRBJ1-2	.	TRBV5-6	CASSSLEGYGYTF	TGTGCCAGCAGCTCGTTAGAAGGGTATGGCTACACCTTC
.	TRBJ2-7	TRBD2	TRBV5-6	CASSLFPPGGYEQYF	TGTGCCAGCAGCCTCTTCCCCCCGGGGGGTTACGAGCAGTACTTC
.	TRBJ2-6	.	TRBV11-2	CASSLLRGGAGANVLTF	TGTGCCAGCAGCTTACTGCGAGGGGGGGCTGGGGCCAACGTCCTGACTTTC
.	TRBJ2-2	.	TRBV10-3	CAISEGASNTGELFF	TGTGCCATCAGTGAGGGGGCCTCGAACACCGGGGAGCTGTTTTTT
.	TRBJ1-2	.	TRBV28	CASSLSLGIRANYGYTF	TGTGCCAGCAGTTTATCTCTGGGGATCCGTGCTAACTATGGCTACACCTTC
.	TRBJ1-2	TRBD1	TRBV30	CAWSRSRDRGVYGYTF	TGTGCCTGGAGTAGATCCCGGGACAGGGGGGTGTATGGCTACACCTTC
.	TRBJ1-1	.	TRBV11-1	CASSSLAEAFF	TGTGCCAGCAGCTCCTTGGCTGAAGCTTTCTTT
once	TRBJ1-4	.	TRBV7-9	CASSPEIGGENEKLFF	TGTGCCAGCAGCCCCGAGATTGGGGGGGAGAATGAAAAACTGTTTTTT
once	TRBJ2-7	TRBD2	TRBV10-3	CAINPTSGINEQYF	TGTGCCATCAATCCGACTAGCGGGATAAACGAGCAGTACTTC
.	TRBJ1-3	.	TRBV6-1	CASSEELRNTIYF	TGTGCCAGCAGTGAAGAATTGAGAAACACCATATATTTT
.	TRBJ2-7	.	TRBV21-1	CASREREGQVEQYF	TGTGCCAGCAGGGAGCGGGAGGGCCAAGTCGAGCAGTACTTC
.	TRBJ1-2	.	TRBV25-1	CASSPGSGYGYTF	TGTGCCAGCAGCCCTGGTAGCGGCTATGGCTACACCTTC
.	TRBJ1-2	TRBD1	TRBV7-2	CASSLALAGGLYGYTF	TGTGCCAGCAGCTTAGCGCTGGCAGGGGGGCTCTATGGCTACACCTTC
.	TRBJ2-6	.	TRBV7-3	CASSPGDSSGANVLTF	TGTGCCAGCAGCCCAGGGGACTCCTCCGGGGCCAACGTCCTGACTTTC
.	TRBJ2-2	.	TRBV18	CASSPQGEAGELFF	TGTGCCAGCTCACCACAGGGAGAAGCCGGGGAGCTGTTTTTT
few	TRBJ2-7	.	TRBV12-2	CASRPWTSGSPEQYF	TGTGCAAGTCGCCCGTGGACTAGCGGGAGTCCCGAGCAGTACTTC
.	TRBJ2-5	.	TRBV10-1	CASSEDVETQYF	TGCGCCAGCAGTGAGGATGTCGAGACCCAGTACTTC
.	TRBJ1-1	.	TRBV5-4	CASSLAAGDTEASF	TGTGCCAGCAGCTTGGCCGCCGGGGACACTGAAGCTTCCTTT
.	TRBJ2-1	.	TRBV5-1	CASSDRSGGNEQFF	TGCGCCAGCAGCGACAGGTCAGGGGGGAATGAGCAGTTCTTC
.	TRBJ2-1	TRBD2	TRBV9	CASSTAGLAANEQFF	TGTGCCAGCAGTACCGCGGGACTAGCGGCTAATGAGCAGTTCTTC
.	TRBJ2-3	TRBD1	TRBV19	CASSDDRVGVTDTQYF	TGTGCCAGTAGTGACGACAGGGTGGGAGTCACAGATACGCAGTATTTT
.	TRBJ2-3	TRBD2	TRBV10-2	CASRRLAGAVDTQYF	TGCGCCAGCAGGAGACTAGCGGGAGCGGTAGATACGCAGTATTTT
.	TRBJ2-7	.	TRBV19	CASSRSGLSSYEQYF	TGTGCCAGTAGTCGATCCGGACTGAGCTCCTACGAGCAGTACTTC
many	TRBJ2-7	.	TRBV11-2	CASSLVGGSSYEQYF	TGTGCCAGCAGCTTAGTCGGGGGTAGCTCCTACGAGCAGTACTTC
.	TRBJ1-4	.	TRBV4-3	CASSQHLTSTNEKLFF	TGCGCCAGCAGCCAGCATCTCACGTCGACTAATGAAAAACTGTTTTTT